This T cell receptor beta chain was profiled in a study of T cell repertoires in cytomegalovirus infection. Background on the study: Indications of both CMV infection and matching HLA type were provided by public TCR beta signatures.

TCRdb re-called the reads through MiXCR, storing one row per CDR3 protein. The sample yields about 740,000 distinct CDR3 sequences, roughly 35% seen once. CDR1 is MNHNY, CDR2 SVGAGI, per germline (reference sequence). The CDR3 contains 15 residues. Notes on this clonotype: An end of the junction differs from the germline gene, which may be a read error.

The gene calls are TRBV6-6 and TRBJ1-5; 7 nucleotides line up with TRBD1. Specimen: PBMCs. The sequence was collected from a human donor in good health (CMV status not recorded). Some clones in this sample may be carry-over from other donors' samples. CDR3 residues: CAISLIQGFNQPQHF. Written as DNA, the CDR3 is TGTGCCATCAGTCTTATACAGGGGTTCAATCAGCCCCAGCATTTT.